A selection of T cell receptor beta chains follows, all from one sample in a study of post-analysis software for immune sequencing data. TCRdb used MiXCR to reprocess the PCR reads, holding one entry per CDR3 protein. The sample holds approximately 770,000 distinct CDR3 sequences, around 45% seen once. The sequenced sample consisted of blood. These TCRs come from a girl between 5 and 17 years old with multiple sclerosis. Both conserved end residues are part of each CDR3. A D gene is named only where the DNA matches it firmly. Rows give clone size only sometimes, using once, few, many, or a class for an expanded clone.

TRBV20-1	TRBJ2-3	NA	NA	CSASGLRPLTDTQYF	TGCAGTGCTAGTGGTTTGCGTCCTCTTACAGATACGCAGTATTTT
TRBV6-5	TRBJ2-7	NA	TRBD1	CASSRRDRGNEQYF	TGTGCCAGCAGCCGCCGGGACAGGGGAAACGAGCAGTACTTC
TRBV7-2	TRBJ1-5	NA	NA	CASRQTSNQPQHF	TGTGCCAGCCGACAAACTAGCAATCAGCCCCAGCATTTT
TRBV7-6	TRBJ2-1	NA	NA	CASSLAQASSYNEQFF	TGTGCCAGCAGCTTAGCGCAGGCTAGCTCCTACAATGAGCAGTTCTTC
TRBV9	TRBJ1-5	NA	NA	CASSVVGARQPQHF	TGTGCCAGCAGCGTAGTGGGGGCACGGCAGCCCCAGCATTTT
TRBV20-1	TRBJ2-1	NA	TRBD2	CSAPRAGGPSEQFF	TGCAGTGCGCCGAGGGCGGGAGGGCCAAGTGAGCAGTTCTTC
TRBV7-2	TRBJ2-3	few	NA	CASSRLGFGRTSTDTQYF	TGTGCCAGCAGCCGCCTAGGTTTCGGGCGTACTAGCACAGATACGCAGTATTTT
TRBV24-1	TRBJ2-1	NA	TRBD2	CATSDPLAGGPNEQFF	TGTGCCACCAGTGATCCGCTAGCGGGAGGGCCCAATGAGCAGTTCTTC
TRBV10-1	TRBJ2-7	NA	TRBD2	CASSESGGPIRQYF	TGCGCCAGCAGTGAGTCGGGAGGGCCGATTCGTCAGTACTTC
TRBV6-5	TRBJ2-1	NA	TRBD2	CASSSSGLAGLSSYNEQFF	TGTGCCAGCAGTTCCTCTGGACTAGCGGGACTATCCTCCTACAATGAGCAGTTCTTC
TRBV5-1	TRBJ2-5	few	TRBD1	CAGSLGQQETQYF	TGCGCCGGCAGCTTGGGACAGCAAGAGACCCAGTACTTC
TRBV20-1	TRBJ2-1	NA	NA	CSANPGSGGSPNEQFF	TGCAGTGCTAACCCCGGCAGCGGAGGTTCTCCCAATGAGCAGTTCTTC
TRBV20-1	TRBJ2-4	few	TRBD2	CSASTSGRQYF	TGCAGTGCCTCAACTAGCGGGCGGCAGTACTTC
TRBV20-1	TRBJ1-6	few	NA	CSARTETYNSPLHF	TGCAGTGCTAGAACAGAGACCTATAATTCACCCCTCCACTTT
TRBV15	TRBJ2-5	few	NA	CATSRDQAQETQYF	TGTGCCACCAGCAGAGATCAGGCACAAGAGACCCAGTACTTC
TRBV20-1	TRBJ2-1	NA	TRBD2	CSASGTSEHNEQFF	TGCAGTGCATCCGGGACTAGCGAACACAATGAGCAGTTCTTC
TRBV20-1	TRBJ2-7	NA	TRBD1	CSAHGQGIGYEQYF	TGCAGTGCGCATGGACAGGGTATAGGTTACGAGCAGTACTTC
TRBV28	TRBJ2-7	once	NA	CASRVGVGSSYEQYF	TGTGCCAGCAGGGTGGGGGTCGGAAGCTCCTACGAGCAGTACTTC
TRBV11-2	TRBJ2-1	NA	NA	CAISYSGQYNEQFF	TGTGCCATCAGCTATTCGGGACAATACAATGAGCAGTTCTTC
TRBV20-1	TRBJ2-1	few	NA	CSARRGHNEQFF	TGCAGTGCTAGACGCGGACACAATGAGCAGTTCTTC
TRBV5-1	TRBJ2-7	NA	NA	CASSPESVTEQYF	TGCGCCAGCAGCCCAGAATCGGTGACCGAGCAGTACTTC
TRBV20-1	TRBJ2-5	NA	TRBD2	CSASSGKETQYF	TGCAGTGCTTCTAGCGGTAAAGAGACCCAGTACTTC
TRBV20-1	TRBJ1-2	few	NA	CSLAGGNYGYTF	TGCAGTCTCGCGGGGGGGAACTATGGCTACACCTTC
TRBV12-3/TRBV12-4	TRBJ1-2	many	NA	CASRRDSYGYTF	TGTGCCAGCCGGAGAGACAGCTATGGCTACACCTTC
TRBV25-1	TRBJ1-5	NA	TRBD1	CASRGTGYQPQHF	TGTGCCAGCCGGGGGACAGGCTATCAGCCCCAGCATTTT
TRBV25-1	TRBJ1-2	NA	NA	CASSAFSLDRQYYGYTF	NA
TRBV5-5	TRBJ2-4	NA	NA	CASSLPVTKNIQYF	TGTGCCAGCAGCCTACCTGTAACCAAAAACATTCAGTACTTC
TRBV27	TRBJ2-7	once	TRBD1	CASRGSTGGPLTYEQYF	TGTGCCAGCAGGGGATCGACAGGGGGCCCCCTTACCTACGAGCAGTACTTC
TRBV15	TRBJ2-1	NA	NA	CATSRPAYRSGRANEQFF	TGTGCCACCAGCAGACCAGCTTACCGTAGCGGAAGGGCCAATGAGCAGTTCTTC
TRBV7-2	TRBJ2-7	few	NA	CASSLVPESYEQYF	TGTGCCAGCAGCTTAGTTCCGGAGTCCTACGAGCAGTACTTC
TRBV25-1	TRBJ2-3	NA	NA	CASSEGGIRSDTQYF	TGTGCCAGCAGTGAAGGTGGGATACGGTCAGATACGCAGTATTTT
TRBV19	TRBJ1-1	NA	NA	CASSIPLRGERTEAFF	TGTGCCAGTAGTATACCTCTCCGGGGGGAGAGAACTGAAGCTTTCTTT
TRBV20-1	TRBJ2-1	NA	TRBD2	CSARAHNLIAGWDNEQFF	TGCAGTGCTAGAGCCCACAACCTTATAGCGGGATGGGACAATGAGCAGTTCTTC
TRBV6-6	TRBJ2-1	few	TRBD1	CASRWTGGSTDEQFF	TGTGCCAGCAGGTGGACAGGGGGGTCAACGGATGAGCAGTTCTTC
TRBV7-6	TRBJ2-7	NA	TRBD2	CASSLGGRGGNYEQYF	TGTGCCAGCAGCTTAGGAGGAAGGGGAGGGAACTACGAGCAGTACTTC
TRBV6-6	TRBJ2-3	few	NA	CASSYQALMDTDTQYF	TGTGCCAGCAGTTACCAGGCTCTTATGGACACAGATACGCAGTATTTT
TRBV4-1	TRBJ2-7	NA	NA	CASSQGADGSYEQYF	TGCGCCAGCAGCCAAGGGGCGGACGGCTCCTACGAGCAGTACTTC
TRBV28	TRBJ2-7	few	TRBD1	CASSTGTGLYEQYF	TGTGCCAGCAGCACCGGGACAGGGCTGTACGAGCAGTACTTC
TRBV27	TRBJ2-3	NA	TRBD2	CASSFLAGRGDTQYF	TGTGCCAGCAGTTTTCTAGCGGGAAGGGGAGATACGCAGTATTTT
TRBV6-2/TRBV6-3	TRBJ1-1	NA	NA	CASGGTGVLQTEAFF	TGTGCCAGCGGGGGGACTGGGGTATTGCAAACTGAAGCTTTCTTT
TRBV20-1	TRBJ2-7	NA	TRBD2	CSASMPMSGSYEQYF	TGCAGTGCTAGCATGCCGATGAGCGGGAGCTACGAGCAGTACTTC
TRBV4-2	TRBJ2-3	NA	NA	CASSQAPDYDGTDTQYF	TGTGCCAGCAGCCAAGCCCCGGACTATGACGGGACAGATACGCAGTATTTT
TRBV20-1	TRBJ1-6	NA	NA	CSASWILNSPLHF	TGCAGTGCTAGCTGGATTTTGAATTCACCCCTCCACTTT
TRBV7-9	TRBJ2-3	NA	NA	CASSLPGVQYF	TGTGCCAGCAGCCTACCTGGAGTGCAGTATTTT
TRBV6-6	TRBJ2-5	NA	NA	CASRGTERETQYF	TGTGCCAGCAGAGGGACGGAGAGAGAGACCCAGTACTTC
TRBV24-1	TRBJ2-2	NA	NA	CATSDPGRTHWNTGELFF	TGTGCCACCAGTGACCCTGGAAGGACACATTGGAACACCGGGGAGCTGTTTTTT
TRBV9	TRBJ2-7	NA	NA	CASSPQAYSYEQYF	TGTGCCAGCAGCCCTCAGGCGTACTCCTACGAGCAGTACTTC
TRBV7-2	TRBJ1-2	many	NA	CASSLAQNYGYTF	TGTGCCAGCAGCTTAGCTCAGAACTATGGCTACACCTTC
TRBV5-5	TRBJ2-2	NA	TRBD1	CASSSRGRAGELFF	TGTGCCAGCAGCTCCAGGGGGAGAGCCGGGGAGCTGTTTTTT
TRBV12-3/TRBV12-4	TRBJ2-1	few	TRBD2	CASSFLAGYNEQFF	TGTGCCAGCAGTTTCCTAGCGGGTTACAATGAGCAGTTCTTC
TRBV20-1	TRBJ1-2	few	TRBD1	CSARGHSGGYGYTF	TGCAGTGCTAGAGGCCACTCAGGGGGCTATGGCTACACCTTC
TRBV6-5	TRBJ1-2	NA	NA	CASSYSTGDYGYTF	TGTGCCAGCAGTTACTCTACCGGGGACTATGGCTACACCTTC
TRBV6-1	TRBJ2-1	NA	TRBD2	CASSEGTSFDEQFF	TGTGCCAGCAGTGAGGGGACTAGTTTCGATGAGCAGTTCTTC
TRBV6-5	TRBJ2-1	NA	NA	CASSYLGLGGDNEQFF	TGTGCCAGCAGTTACCTTGGGCTCGGCGGGGACAATGAGCAGTTCTTC